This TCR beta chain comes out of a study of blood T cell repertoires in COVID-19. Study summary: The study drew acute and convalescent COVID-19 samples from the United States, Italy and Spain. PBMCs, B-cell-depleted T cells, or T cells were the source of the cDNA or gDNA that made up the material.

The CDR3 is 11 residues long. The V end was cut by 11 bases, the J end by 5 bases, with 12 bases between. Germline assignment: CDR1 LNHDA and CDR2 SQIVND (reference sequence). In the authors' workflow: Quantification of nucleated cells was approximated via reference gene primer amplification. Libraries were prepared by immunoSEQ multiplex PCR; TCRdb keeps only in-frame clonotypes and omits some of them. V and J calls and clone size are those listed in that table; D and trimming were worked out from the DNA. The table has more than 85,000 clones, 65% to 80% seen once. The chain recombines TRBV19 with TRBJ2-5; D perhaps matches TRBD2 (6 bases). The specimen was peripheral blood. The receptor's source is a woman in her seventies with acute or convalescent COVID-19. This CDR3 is CAAGSWETQYF. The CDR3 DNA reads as TGTGCCGCGGGGTCCTGGGAGACCCAGTACTTC.